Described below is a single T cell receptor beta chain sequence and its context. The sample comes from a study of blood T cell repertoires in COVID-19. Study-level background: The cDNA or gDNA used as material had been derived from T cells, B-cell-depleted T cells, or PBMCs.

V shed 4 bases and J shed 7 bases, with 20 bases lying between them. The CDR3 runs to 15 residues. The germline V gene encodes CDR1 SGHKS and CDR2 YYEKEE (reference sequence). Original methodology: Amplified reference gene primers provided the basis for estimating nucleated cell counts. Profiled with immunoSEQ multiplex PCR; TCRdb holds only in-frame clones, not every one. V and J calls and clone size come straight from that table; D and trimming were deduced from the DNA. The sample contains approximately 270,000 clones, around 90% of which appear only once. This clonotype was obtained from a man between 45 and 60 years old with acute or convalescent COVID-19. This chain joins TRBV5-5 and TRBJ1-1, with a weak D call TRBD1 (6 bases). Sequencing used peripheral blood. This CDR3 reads CASSPPPRGPSEAFF. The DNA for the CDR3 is TGTGCCAGCAGCCCACCACCCAGGGGACCTAGTGAAGCTTTCTTT.